The present TCR beta chain was sequenced within a study of cytomegalovirus exposure and HLA in healthy donors. Study observations and caveats: Reportedly, HLA-A and HLA-B alleles of most subjects were accurately predicted from TCR beta.

The PCR contained 60 Vbeta and 13 Jbeta primers. Clones were read by immunoSEQ multiplex PCR, and TCRdb kept only the in-frame ones, dropping some. In the table there are tens of thousands of clones, roughly 84% of which are singletons. The CDR3 has 13 residues. V lost 2 bases to trimming and J lost 9 bases, with 13 bases between them. CDR1 and CDR2 (germline): MNHEY, SMNVEV (reference sequence). This clone was counted only a few times. The antigen remains undetermined. The V gene is TRBV27, the J gene TRBJ1-1; weak D call: TRBD1 (5 bases). This TCR derives from a human donor in good health. Sequenced sample: PBMCs. CDR3 loop: CASSLSGARKAFF. The CDR3 nucleotides are TGTGCCAGCAGTTTAAGTGGGGCGCGAAAAGCTTTCTTT.